This TCR beta chain was recovered during a study of blood T cell repertoires in COVID-19. TCRdb's copy holds only in-frame clones and misses some; the assay was immunoSEQ multiplex PCR. The data hold roughly 160,000 clones, with 80% observed a single time. CDR3 length: 16 amino acids. Germline trimming cut 5 bases from V and 6 bases from J; bases unmatched to any gene: 7. Germline V CDR1 and CDR2: LNHNV, YYDKDF (reference sequence). This clone was seen a handful of times. Sequencing was carried out using PBMCs or T cells enriched from blood (not recorded which). The TCR originated in a woman in her sixties or seventies who had recovered from COVID-19. V usage is TRBV15 and J usage is TRBJ2-1; 13 bases are a match to TRBD2. CDR3 protein: CATSETGTSGANEQFF. The DNA for the CDR3 is TGTGCCACCAGCGAAACCGGGACTAGCGGGGCCAATGAGCAGTTCTTC.